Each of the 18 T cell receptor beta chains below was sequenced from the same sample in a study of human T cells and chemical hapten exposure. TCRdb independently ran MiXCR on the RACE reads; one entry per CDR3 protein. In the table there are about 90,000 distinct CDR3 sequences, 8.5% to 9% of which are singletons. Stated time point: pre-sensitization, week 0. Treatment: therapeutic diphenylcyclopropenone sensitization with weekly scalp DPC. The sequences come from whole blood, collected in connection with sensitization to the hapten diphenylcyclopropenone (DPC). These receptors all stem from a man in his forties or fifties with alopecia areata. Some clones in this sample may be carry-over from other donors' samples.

CDR3 in DNA: TGTGCCACCAGCAGAGACAAGAACCAAGAGACCCAGTACTTC. Amino acids: CATSRDKNQETQYF. The chain has TRBV15 and TRBJ2-5; no firm D call. The CDR3 is made up of 14 amino acids. CDR1 and CDR2 (germline): LNHNV, YYDKDF (reference sequence). The V end lost 0 bases, the J end lost 0 bases, and 5 bases lay between the germline ends.

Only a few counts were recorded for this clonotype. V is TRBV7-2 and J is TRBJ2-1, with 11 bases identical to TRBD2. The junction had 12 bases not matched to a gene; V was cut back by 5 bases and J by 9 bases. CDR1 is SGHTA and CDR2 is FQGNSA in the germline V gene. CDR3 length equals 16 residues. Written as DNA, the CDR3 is TGTGCCAGCAGCCCTGGGCCTAGCGGGAGGTCTGGTGAGCAGTTCTTC. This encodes CASSPGPSGRSGEQFF.

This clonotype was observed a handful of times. CDR3 coding DNA: TGTGCCAGCTCACAGGGTGGCGACGAGCAGTACGTC. Protein product: CASSQGGDEQYV. The V and J genes are TRBV18 and TRBJ2-7; no reliable D call. Germline V gene sequence: CDR1 KGHSH, CDR2 LQKENI. There are 12 residues in the CDR3. Trimming removed 4 bases from V and 5 bases from J, with 9 bases in between.

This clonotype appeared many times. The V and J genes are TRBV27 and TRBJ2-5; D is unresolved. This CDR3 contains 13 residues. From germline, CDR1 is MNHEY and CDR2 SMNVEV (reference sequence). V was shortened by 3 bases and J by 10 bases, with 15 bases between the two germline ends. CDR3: CASSLGSPTDQYF. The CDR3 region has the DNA TGTGCCAGCAGTTTGGGCAGCCCGACGGACCAGTACTTC.

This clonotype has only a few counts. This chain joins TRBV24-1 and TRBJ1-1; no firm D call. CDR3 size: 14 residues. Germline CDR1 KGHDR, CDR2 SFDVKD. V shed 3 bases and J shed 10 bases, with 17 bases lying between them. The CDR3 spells CATSDHLTDMGAFF. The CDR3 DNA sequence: TGTGCCACCAGTGATCACCTTACAGATATGGGAGCTTTCTTT.

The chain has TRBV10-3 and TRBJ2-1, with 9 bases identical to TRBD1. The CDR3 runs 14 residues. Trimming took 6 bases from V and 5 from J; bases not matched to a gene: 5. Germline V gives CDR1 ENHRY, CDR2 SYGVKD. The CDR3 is CAIRADRGNNEQFF. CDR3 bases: TGTGCCATCAGGGCTGACAGGGGGAACAATGAGCAGTTCTTC.

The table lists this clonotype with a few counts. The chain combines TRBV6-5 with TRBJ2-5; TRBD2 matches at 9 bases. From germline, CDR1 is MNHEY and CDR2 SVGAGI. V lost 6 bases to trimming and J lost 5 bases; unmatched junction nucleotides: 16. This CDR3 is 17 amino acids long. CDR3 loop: CASRGGGVAGVVETQYF. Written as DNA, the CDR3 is TGTGCCAGCAGGGGGGGGGGGGTAGCGGGAGTAGTGGAGACCCAGTACTTC.

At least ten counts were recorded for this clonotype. CDR3 protein: CASSLEPISYNEQFF. CDR3 in DNA: TGTGCCAGCAGTTTAGAGCCTATTTCCTACAATGAGCAGTTCTTC. The V and J genes are TRBV12-3 or TRBV12-4 and TRBJ2-1; D gene unclear. V lost 1 base and J 1 base, leaving 8 bases between the germline ends. The CDR3 is 15 residues long.

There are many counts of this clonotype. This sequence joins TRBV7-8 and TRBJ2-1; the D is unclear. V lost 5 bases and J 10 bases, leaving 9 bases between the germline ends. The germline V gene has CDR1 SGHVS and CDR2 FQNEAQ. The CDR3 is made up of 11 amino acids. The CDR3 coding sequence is TGTGCCAGCAGCCCCTACCAAGAGCAGTTCTTC. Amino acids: CASSPYQEQFF.

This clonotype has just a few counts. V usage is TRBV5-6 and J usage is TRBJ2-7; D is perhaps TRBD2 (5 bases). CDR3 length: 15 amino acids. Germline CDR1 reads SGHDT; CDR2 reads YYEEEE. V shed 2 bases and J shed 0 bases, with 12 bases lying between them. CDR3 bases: TGTGCCAGCAGCTTCCCGACCGGGAACTCCTACGAGCAGTACGTC. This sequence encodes CASSFPTGNSYEQYV.

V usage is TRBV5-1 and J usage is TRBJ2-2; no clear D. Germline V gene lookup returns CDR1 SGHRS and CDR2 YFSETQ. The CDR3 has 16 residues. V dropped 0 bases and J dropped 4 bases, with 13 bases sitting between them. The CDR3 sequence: CASSLAVTAATGELFF. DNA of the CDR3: TGCGCCAGCAGCTTGGCCGTAACGGCAGCCACCGGGGAGCTGTTTTTT.

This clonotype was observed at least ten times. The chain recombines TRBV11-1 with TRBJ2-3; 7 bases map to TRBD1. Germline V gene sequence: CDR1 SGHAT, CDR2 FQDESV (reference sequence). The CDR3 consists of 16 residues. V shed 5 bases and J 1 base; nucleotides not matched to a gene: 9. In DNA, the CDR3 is TGTGCCAGCAGCACAGGGACAGCCAGAGGCACAGATACGCAGTATTTT. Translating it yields CASSTGTARGTDTQYF.

The CDR3 coding sequence is TGTGCCAGCAGGGCGACAGGGGGCTACACTGAAGCTTTCTTT. Amino acid sequence: CASRATGGYTEAFF. The chain employs TRBV7-2 and TRBJ1-1, with 10 nucleotides matching TRBD1. From germline, CDR1 is SGHTA and CDR2 FQGNSA. Losses at the gene ends were 6 bases for V and 3 bases for J; bases not matched to a gene: 4. The CDR3 runs to 14 residues.

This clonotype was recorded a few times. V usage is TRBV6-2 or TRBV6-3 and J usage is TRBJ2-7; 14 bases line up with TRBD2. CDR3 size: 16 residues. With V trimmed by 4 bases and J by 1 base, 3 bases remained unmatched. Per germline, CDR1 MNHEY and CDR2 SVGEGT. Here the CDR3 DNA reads TGTGCCAGCAGTTCTGGACTAGCGGGAGGTTCCTACGAGCAGTACTTC. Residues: CASSSGLAGGSYEQYF.

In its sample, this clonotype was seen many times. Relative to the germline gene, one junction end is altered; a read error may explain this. In DNA form, the CDR3 reads TGTGCCAGCAGTTCCCCACTTGGGCGGAGTAATGAGAAACTGTTTTTT. This codes for CASSSPLGRSNEKLFF. The chain employs TRBV27 and TRBJ1-4, with unresolved D. Germline-derived CDR1 and CDR2 are MNHEY and SMNVEV (reference sequence). The CDR3 extends over 16 amino acids. Looking up the rest from reference TRBV27 and TRBJ1-4 gives the full variable domain: EAQVTQNPRYLITVTGKKLTVTCSQNMNHEYMSWYRQDPGLGLRQIYYSMNVEVTDKGDVPEGYKVSRKEKRNFPLILESPSPNQTSLYFCASSSPLGRSNEKLFFGSGTQLSVL.

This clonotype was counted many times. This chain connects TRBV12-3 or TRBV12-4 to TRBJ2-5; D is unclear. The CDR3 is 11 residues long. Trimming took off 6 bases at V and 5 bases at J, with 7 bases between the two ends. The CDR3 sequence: CASSLMETQYF. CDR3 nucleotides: TGTGCCAGCAGCCTGATGGAGACCCAGTACTTC.

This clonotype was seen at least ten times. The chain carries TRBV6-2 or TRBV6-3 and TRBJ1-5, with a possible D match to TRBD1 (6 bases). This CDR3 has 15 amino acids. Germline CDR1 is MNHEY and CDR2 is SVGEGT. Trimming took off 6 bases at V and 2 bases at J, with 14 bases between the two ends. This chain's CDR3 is CASRAGVAGNQPQHF. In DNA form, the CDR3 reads TGTGCCAGCAGGGCAGGGGTCGCGGGCAATCAGCCCCAGCATTTT.

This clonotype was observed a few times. The CDR3 reads CASLRREGPYNEQFF. The CDR3 nucleotides are TGTGCCTCTCTCCGGCGGGAGGGCCCCTACAATGAGCAGTTCTTC. The V call is TRBV28, the J call TRBJ2-1; 9 nucleotides agree with TRBD2. Germline trimming cut 11 bases from V and 2 bases from J; bases unmatched to any gene: 10. Per the germline V gene, CDR1 is MDHEN and CDR2 is SYDVKM. The CDR3 loop spans 15 amino acids.